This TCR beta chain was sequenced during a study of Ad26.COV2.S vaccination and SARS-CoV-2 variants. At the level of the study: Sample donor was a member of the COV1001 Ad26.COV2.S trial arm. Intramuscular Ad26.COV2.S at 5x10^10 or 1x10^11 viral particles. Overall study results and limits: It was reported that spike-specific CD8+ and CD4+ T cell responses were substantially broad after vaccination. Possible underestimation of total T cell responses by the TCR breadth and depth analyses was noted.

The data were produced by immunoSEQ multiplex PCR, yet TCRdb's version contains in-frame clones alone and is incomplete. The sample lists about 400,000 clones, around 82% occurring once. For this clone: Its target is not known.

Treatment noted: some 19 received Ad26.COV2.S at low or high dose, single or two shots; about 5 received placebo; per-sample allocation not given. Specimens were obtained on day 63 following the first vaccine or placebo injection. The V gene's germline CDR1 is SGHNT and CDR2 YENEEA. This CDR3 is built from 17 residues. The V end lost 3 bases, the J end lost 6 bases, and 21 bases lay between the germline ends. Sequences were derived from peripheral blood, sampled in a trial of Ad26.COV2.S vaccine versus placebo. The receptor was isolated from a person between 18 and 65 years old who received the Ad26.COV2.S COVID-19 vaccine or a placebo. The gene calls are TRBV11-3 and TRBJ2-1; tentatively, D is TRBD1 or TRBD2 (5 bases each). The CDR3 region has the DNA TGTGCCAGCAGCTTCGGCCGTCTAGCTAGGGGTAGCAATGAGCAGTTCTTC. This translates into CASSFGRLARGSNEQFF.